This TCR beta chain was captured by sequencing in a study of T cells in Graves' hyperthyroidism and ophthalmopathy. Study-wide results and caveats: Model output signaled ophthalmopathy a median approximately 6 months ahead of onset. Most thyroid clonotypes with frequency above 0.001 were detected in blood.

TCR beta CDR3 regions were amplified from RNA. First-round RT-PCR of the TCR CDR3 relied on the HTBI primer set. TCRdb re-called the multiplex PCR reads through MiXCR, storing one row per CDR3 protein. The sample lists fewer than 750,000 distinct CDR3 sequences, 13% to 15% seen once, with approximately 12% in the top ten. This CDR3 is 14 amino acids long. Germline V gene data show CDR1 as SGHTA and CDR2 as FQGNSA. V lost 8 bases, J lost 8 bases, and 12 bases stayed unmatched. This clonotype occurred a few times. Its specificity is not known. For ophthalmopathy patients, the Clinical Activity Score was at least 3 and the NOSPECS grade at least 4; duration was under 3 months. Every diagnosis used clinical symptoms, serum thyroxine and TRAb, thyroid ultrasound and orbital computed tomography.

V and J are TRBV7-2 and TRBJ2-1; 7 nucleotides agree with TRBD2. The sample taken for sequencing was blood. The source is a woman between 45 and 60 years old with Graves' ophthalmopathy. Here the CDR3 reads CASRRTSLPHEQFF. CDR3 DNA sequence: TGTGCCAGCCGAAGGACTAGTTTGCCCCATGAGCAGTTCTTC. The whole variable domain, remainder taken from reference TRBV7-2 and TRBJ2-1, is GAGVSQSPSNKVTEKGKDVELRCDPISGHTALYWYRQSLGQGLEFLIYFQGNSAPDKSGLPSDRFSAERTGGSVSTLTIQRTQQEDSAVYLCASRRTSLPHEQFFGPGTRLTVL.